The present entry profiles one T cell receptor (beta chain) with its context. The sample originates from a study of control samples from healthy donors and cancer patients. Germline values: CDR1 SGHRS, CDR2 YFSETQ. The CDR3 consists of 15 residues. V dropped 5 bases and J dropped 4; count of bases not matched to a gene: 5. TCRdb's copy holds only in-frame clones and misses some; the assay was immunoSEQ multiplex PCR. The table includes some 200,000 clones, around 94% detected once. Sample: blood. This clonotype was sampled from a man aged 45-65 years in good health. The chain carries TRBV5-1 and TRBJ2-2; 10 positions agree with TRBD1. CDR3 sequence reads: CASSSGTGATGELFF. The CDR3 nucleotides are TGCGCCAGCAGTTCCGGGACAGGGGCCACCGGGGAGCTGTTTTTT.